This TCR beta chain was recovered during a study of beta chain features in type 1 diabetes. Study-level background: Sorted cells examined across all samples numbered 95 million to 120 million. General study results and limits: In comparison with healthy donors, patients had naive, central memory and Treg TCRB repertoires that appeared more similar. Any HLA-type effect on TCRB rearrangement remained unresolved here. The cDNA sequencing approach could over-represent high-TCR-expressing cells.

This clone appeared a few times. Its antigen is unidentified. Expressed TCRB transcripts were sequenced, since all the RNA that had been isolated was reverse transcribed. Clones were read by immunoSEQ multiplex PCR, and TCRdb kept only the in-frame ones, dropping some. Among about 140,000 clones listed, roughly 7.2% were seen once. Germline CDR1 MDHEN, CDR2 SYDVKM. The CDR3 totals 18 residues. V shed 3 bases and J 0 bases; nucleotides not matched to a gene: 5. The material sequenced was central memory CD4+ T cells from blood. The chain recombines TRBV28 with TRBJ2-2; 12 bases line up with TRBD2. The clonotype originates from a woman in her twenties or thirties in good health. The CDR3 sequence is CASSFPTSGSTNTGELFF. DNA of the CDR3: TGTGCCAGCAGTTTCCCGACTAGCGGGAGTACGAACACCGGGGAGCTGTTTTTT.